The TCR beta chain under discussion was sequenced for a study of OX40 agonist ivuxolimab in advanced cancers. Looking at the study overall: Dose-escalation cases comprised hepatocellular carcinoma, melanoma, renal cell or head and neck cancer. The group had a mean age of about 60 years, ranged from about 20 to 79, and was 82.7% male. Past anti-PD-1, anti-PD-L1 or anti-CTLA-4 therapy was accepted, and 40% had received some.

Study-wide results and limits: Those patients achieving a partial response at 0.1-3.0 mg/kg showed among the lowest clonal expansion.

Germline CDR1 is MNHEY and CDR2 is SVGAGI. This CDR3 comprises 16 residues. Trimming cost V 2 bases and J 0 bases, with 13 bases left between them. Sequenced by immunoSEQ multiplex PCR; TCRdb stores in-frame clones only, minus some. The sample lists tens of thousands of clones, around 91% occurring once. About this clone: Its antigen remains unidentified.

This chain connects TRBV6-5 to TRBJ1-2; D may be TRBD1 (5 bases). This receptor was identified in an adult with an advanced solid tumor such as melanoma, head and neck, liver or kidney cancer. The sample here was CD4+ or CD8+ T cells sorted from blood, taken in a trial of the OX40 agonist ivuxolimab. CDR3 nucleotides: TGTGCCAGCAGTTACGAGGCAGGGAGTACTAACTATGGCTACACCTTC. As protein: CASSYEAGSTNYGYTF.